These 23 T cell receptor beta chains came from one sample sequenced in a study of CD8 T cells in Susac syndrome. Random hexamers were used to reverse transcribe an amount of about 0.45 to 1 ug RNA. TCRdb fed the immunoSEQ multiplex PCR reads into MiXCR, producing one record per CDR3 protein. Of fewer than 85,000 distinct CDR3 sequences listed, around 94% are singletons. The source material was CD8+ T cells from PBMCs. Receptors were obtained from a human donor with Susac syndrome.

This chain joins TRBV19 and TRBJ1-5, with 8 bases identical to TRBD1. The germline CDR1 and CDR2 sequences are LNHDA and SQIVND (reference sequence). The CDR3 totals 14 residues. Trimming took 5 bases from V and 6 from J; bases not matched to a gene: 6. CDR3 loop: CASSSRTGIQPQHF. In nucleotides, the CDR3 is TGTGCCAGTAGTTCCCGGACAGGGATTCAGCCCCAGCATTTT.

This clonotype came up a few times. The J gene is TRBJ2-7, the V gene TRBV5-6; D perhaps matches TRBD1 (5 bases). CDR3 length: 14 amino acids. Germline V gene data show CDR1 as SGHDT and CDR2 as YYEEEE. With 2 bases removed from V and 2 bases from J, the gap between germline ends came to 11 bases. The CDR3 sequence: CASSFETEAYEQYF. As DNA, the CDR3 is TGTGCCAGCAGCTTCGAGACAGAGGCCTACGAGCAGTACTTC. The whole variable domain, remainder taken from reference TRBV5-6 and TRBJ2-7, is DAGVTQSPTHLIKTRGQQVTLRCSPKSGHDTVSWYQQALGQGPQFIFQYYEEEERQRGNFPDRFSGHQFPNYSSELNVNALLLGDSALYLCASSFETEAYEQYFGPGTRLTVT.

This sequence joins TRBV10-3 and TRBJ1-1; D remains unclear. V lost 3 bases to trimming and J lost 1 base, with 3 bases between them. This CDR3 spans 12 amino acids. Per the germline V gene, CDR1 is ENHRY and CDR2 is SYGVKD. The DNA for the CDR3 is TGTGCCATCAGTGAAGGGAACACTGAAGCTTTCTTT. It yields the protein CAISEGNTEAFF.

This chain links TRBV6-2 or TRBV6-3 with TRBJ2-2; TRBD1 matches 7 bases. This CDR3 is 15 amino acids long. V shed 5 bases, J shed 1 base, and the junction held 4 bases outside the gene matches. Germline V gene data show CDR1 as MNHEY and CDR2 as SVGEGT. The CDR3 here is CASSTGQWNTGELFF. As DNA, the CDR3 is TGTGCCAGCAGTACGGGACAGTGGAACACCGGGGAGCTGTTTTTT.

As DNA, the CDR3 is TGTGCCAGTAGCCCGGGACGGGGCTTCCAAGAGACCCAGTACTTC. Encoded protein: CASSPGRGFQETQYF. The chain joins TRBV19 to TRBJ2-5, with D perhaps assigned TRBD1 or TRBD2 (5 bases each). V lost 6 bases to trimming and J lost 1 base, with 15 bases between them. In germline, CDR1 is LNHDA, CDR2 SQIVND (reference sequence). The CDR3 runs 15 residues. Looking up the rest from reference TRBV19 and TRBJ2-5 gives the full variable domain: DGGITQSPKYLFRKEGQNVTLSCEQNLNHDAMYWYRQDPGQGLRLIYYSQIVNDFQKGDIAEGYSVSREKKESFPLTVTSAQKNPTAFYLCASSPGRGFQETQYFGPGTRLLVL.

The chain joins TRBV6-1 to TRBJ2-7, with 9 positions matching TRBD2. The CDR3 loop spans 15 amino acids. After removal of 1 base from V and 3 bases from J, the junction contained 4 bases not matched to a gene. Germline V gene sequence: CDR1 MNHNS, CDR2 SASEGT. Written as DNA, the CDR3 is TGTGCCAGCAGTGAAGGGGCTAGCGGGGTCTACGAGCAGTACTTC. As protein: CASSEGASGVYEQYF.

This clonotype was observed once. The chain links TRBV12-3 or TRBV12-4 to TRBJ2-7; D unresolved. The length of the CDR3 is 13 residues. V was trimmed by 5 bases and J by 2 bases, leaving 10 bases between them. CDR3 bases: TGTGCCAGCAGTCCCGACGCAACCTACGAGCAGTACTTC. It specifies CASSPDATYEQYF.

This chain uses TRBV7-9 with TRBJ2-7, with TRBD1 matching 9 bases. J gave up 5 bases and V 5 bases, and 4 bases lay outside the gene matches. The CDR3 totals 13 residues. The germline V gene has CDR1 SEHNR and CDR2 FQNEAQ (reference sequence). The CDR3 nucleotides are TGTGCCAGCAGCGGCGGACAGGGGAACGAGCAGTACTTC. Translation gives CASSGGQGNEQYF. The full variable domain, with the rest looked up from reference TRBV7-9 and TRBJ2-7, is DTGVSQNPRHKITKRGQNVTFRCDPISEHNRLYWYRQTLGQGPEFLTYFQNEAQLEKSRLLSDRFSAERPKGSFSTLEIQRTEQGDSAMYLCASSGGQGNEQYFGPGTRLTVT.

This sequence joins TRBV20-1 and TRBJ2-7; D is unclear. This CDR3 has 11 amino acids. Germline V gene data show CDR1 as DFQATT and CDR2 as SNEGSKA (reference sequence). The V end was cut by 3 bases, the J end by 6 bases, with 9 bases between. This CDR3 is CSASGSVEQYF. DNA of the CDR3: TGCAGTGCTAGTGGAAGTGTCGAGCAGTACTTC.

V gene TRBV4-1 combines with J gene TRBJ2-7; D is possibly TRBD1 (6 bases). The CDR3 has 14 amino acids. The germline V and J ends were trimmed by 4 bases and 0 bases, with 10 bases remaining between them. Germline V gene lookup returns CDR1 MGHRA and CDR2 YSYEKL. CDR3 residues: CASSLGQFSYEQYF. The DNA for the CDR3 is TGCGCCAGCAGCCTCGGACAGTTCTCCTACGAGCAGTACTTC.

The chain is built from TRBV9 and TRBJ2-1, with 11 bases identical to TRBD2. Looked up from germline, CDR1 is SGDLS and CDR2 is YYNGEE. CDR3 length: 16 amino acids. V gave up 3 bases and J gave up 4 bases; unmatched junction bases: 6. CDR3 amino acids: CASSAQTSGEYNEQFF. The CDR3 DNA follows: TGTGCCAGCAGCGCGCAGACTAGCGGGGAGTACAATGAGCAGTTCTTC.

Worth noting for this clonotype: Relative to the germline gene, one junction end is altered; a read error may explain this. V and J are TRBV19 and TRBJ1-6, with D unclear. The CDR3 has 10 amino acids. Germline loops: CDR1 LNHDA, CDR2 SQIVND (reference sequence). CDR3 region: CASSKLRESF. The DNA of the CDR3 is TGTGCCAGTAGTAAGCTCCGAGAATCGTTT.

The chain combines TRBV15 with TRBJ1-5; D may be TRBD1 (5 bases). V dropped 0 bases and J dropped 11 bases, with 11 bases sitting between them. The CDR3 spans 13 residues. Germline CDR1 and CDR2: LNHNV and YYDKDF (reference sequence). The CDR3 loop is CATSRDPTGTQHF. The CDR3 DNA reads TGTGCCACCAGCAGAGATCCCACAGGCACCCAGCATTTT.

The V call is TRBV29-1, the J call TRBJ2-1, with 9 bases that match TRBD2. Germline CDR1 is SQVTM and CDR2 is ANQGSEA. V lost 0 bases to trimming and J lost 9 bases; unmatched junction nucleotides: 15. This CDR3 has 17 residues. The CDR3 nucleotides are TGCAGCGTTGAAGATCTTCCCGGGACTAGCAGGAGCACTGAGCAGTTCTTC. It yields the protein CSVEDLPGTSRSTEQFF.

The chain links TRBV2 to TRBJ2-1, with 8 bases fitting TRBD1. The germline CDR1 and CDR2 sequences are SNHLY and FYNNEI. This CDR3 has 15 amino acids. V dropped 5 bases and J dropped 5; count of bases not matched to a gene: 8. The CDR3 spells CASSRGQGRNNEQFF. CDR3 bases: TGTGCCAGCAGTCGCGGACAGGGAAGGAACAATGAGCAGTTCTTC.

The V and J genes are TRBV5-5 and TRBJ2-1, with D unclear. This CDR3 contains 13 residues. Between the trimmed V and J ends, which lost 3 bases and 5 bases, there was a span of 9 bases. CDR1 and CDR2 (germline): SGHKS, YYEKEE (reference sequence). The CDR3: CASSSPYDNEQFF. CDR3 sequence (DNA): TGTGCCAGCAGCTCCCCGTACGACAATGAGCAGTTCTTC.

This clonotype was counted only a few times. In DNA, the CDR3 is TGTGCCAGCAGTTGGGGTAATGAGCAGTTCTTC. It translates to CASSWGNEQFF. The V and J genes are TRBV11-2 and TRBJ2-1; D ambiguous. The V end lost 6 bases, the J end lost 7 bases, and 7 bases lay between the germline ends. Germline assignment: CDR1 SGHAT and CDR2 FQNNGV. The CDR3 contains 11 residues.

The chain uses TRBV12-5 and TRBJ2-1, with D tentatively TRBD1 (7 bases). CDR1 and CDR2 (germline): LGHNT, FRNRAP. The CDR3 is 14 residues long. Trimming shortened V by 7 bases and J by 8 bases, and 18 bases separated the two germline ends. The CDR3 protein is CASVGAGGFYEQFF. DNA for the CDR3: TGTGCTAGTGTCGGCGCAGGGGGGTTCTATGAGCAGTTCTTC.

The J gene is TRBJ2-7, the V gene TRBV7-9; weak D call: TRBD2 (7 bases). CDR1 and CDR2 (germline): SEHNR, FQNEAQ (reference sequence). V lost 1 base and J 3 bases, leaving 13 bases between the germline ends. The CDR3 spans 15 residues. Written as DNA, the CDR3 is TGTGCCAGCAGCTTAGGGGGAGGGGGAAGCTACGAGCAGTACTTC. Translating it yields CASSLGGGGSYEQYF.

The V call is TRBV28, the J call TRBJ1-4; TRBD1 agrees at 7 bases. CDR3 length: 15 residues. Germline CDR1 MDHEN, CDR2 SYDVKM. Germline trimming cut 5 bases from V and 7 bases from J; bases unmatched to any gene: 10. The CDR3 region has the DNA TGTGCCAGCAGTCCCCCGGGACAGTCGTCTGAAAAACTGTTTTTT. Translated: CASSPPGQSSEKLFF.

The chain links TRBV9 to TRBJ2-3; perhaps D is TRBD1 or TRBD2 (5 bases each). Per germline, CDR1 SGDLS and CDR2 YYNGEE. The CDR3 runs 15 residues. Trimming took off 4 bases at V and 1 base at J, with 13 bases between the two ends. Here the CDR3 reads CASSPFLGGTDTQYF. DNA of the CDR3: TGTGCCAGCAGCCCGTTCCTGGGGGGCACAGATACGCAGTATTTT.

The CDR3 here is CASSEPRGEKLFF. CDR3 coding DNA: TGTGCCAGCAGCGAACCCAGGGGAGAAAAACTGTTTTTT. The chain links TRBV7-9 to TRBJ1-4; a weak D match, TRBD1 (6 bases). Germline CDR1 reads SEHNR; CDR2 reads FQNEAQ (reference sequence). This CDR3 has 13 amino acids. The V and J ends lost 5 bases and 8 bases respectively, with 12 bases between them.

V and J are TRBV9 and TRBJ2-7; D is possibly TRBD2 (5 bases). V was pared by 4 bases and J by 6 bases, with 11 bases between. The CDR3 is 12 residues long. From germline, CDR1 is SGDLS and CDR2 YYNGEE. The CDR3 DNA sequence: TGTGCCAGCAGCCCGGGGTCGATCGAGCAGTACTTC. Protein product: CASSPGSIEQYF.